What follows are 20 T cell receptor beta chains derived from one specimen sequenced in a study of human T cells and chemical hapten exposure. A single record per CDR3 protein comes from TCRdb applying MiXCR to the RACE reads. The table records under 85,000 distinct CDR3 sequences, about a tenth of them present only once. This sample's time point: patch test 2, 6 weeks after DPC sensitization. As to treatment: therapeutic diphenylcyclopropenone sensitization with weekly scalp DPC. Sequenced here: whole blood, sampled in connection with sensitization to the hapten diphenylcyclopropenone (DPC). The receptor source for this set is a woman between 50 and 59 years old with alopecia areata. Some clones in this sample may be carry-over from other donors' samples.

This clonotype was observed once. The V gene is TRBV20-1, the J gene TRBJ2-1; tentatively, D is TRBD2 (6 bases). CDR3 length: 13 amino acids. In germline, CDR1 is DFQATT, CDR2 SNEGSKA (reference sequence). Trimming took off 3 bases at V and 9 bases at J, with 15 bases between the two ends. CDR3 in amino acids: CSARDEGRGEQFF. For the CDR3, the DNA is TGCAGTGCTAGGGATGAGGGGCGGGGTGAGCAGTTCTTC.

On this clonotype itself: This may be a read error: a much more frequent sequence differs by one nucleotide. The gene calls are TRBV30 and TRBJ1-2, with 7 bases aligning to TRBD1. The V gene's germline CDR1 is GTSNPN and CDR2 SVGIG (reference sequence). The CDR3 covers 16 residues. The V segment lost 1 base and the J segment 4 bases; nucleotides outside the gene matches: 12. The CDR3 is CAWSAPRDSRIYGYTF. In DNA, the CDR3 is TGTGCCTGGAGTGCCCCTCGGGACAGCAGGATCTATGGCTACACCTTC. The entire variable domain, with the rest obtained from reference TRBV30 and TRBJ1-2, is as follows: SQTIHQWPATLVQPVGSPLSLECTVEGTSNPNLYWYRQAAGRGLQLLFYSVGIGQISSEVPQNLSASRPQDRQFILSSKKLLLSDSGFYLCAWSAPRDSRIYGYTFGSGTRLTVV.

This clonotype was counted only a few times. The chain recombines TRBV18 with TRBJ2-3; 10 positions match TRBD2. CDR3 length: 15 amino acids. Germline V lookup: CDR1 KGHSH, CDR2 LQKENI. Trimming cost V 3 bases and J 5 bases; bases outside gene matches: 5. The DNA of the CDR3 is TGTGCCAGCTCACCCGAACTAGCGGGAAAAGATACGCAGTATTTT. Its protein product is CASSPELAGKDTQYF.

This clonotype was found a few times. The chain links TRBV20-1 to TRBJ2-1; D is ambiguous. Per germline, CDR1 DFQATT and CDR2 SNEGSKA (reference sequence). The CDR3 runs to 11 residues. V was cut by 3 bases and J by 6 bases, with 6 bases left in between. The CDR3, as DNA: TGCAGTGCTAGTTTCCTCAATGAGCAGTTCTTC. This codes for CSASFLNEQFF.

The chain uses TRBV5-5 and TRBJ2-2; a weak D match, TRBD1 (6 bases). CDR1 and CDR2 (germline): SGHKS, YYEKEE (reference sequence). V shed 2 bases and J shed 4 bases, with 15 bases lying between them. This CDR3 is built from 16 residues. The CDR3 nucleotides read TGTGCCAGCAGCTTCTCTGGGGGCGCCGGCACCGGGGAGCTGTTTTTT. It yields the protein CASSFSGGAGTGELFF.

A few counts support this clonotype. The chain links TRBV3-1 to TRBJ2-7; 10 bases line up with TRBD2. V dropped 3 bases and J dropped 0; count of bases not matched to a gene: 2. CDR3 size: 15 residues. The germline V gene encodes CDR1 LGHDT and CDR2 YNNKEL (reference sequence). In DNA form, the CDR3 reads TGTGCCAGCAGCCAGACTAGCGGGCCCTCCTACGAGCAGTACTTC. Translation gives CASSQTSGPSYEQYF.

Many counts were recorded for this clonotype. The CDR3 spells CASSPQGHTQYF. CDR3 DNA: TGTGCCAGCAGCCCGCAGGGGCATACGCAGTATTTT. This chain connects TRBV28 to TRBJ2-3, with D perhaps TRBD1 (6 bases). Germline V gene sequence: CDR1 MDHEN, CDR2 SYDVKM. The CDR3 has 12 amino acids. V lost 6 bases, J lost 7 bases, and 11 bases lay in between.

About this clonotype: One end of the junction fails to match germline, which may point to a read error. This chain links TRBV5-6 with TRBJ2-5; D possibly uses TRBD1 or TRBD2 (6 bases each). The CDR3 is 17 residues long. Germline V gives CDR1 SGHDT, CDR2 YYEEEE. Here the CDR3 reads CVSSSLREWGAGETQYF. The CDR3 nucleotides read TGTGTCAGCAGCTCCCTAAGAGAATGGGGGGCAGGAGAGACCCAGTACTTC.

The chain has TRBV14 and TRBJ2-1, with 13 bases lining up with TRBD2. V dropped 2 bases and J dropped 3; count of bases not matched to a gene: 7. CDR1 and CDR2 from the germline V gene are SGHDN and FVKESK. CDR3 length: 18 residues. CDR3 DNA sequence: TGTGCCAGCAGCCAACAACTAGCGGGAGGGCCGGGCTACAATGAGCAGTTCTTC. Translating gives CASSQQLAGGPGYNEQFF.

The V and J genes are TRBV10-3 and TRBJ1-5, with unresolved D. This CDR3 region has 11 residues. V lost 10 bases and J lost 0, with 4 bases in between. Germline V gene lookup returns CDR1 ENHRY and CDR2 SYGVKD. CDR3: CATDSNQPQHF. CDR3 sequence (DNA): TGTGCCACAGATAGCAATCAGCCCCAGCATTTT.

At least ten counts were recorded for this clonotype. This sequence joins TRBV29-1 and TRBJ2-7; 8 bases are shared with TRBD2. The J segment lost 6 bases and the V segment lost 2 bases, leaving 6 bases of the junction unmatched. CDR1 and CDR2 from the germline V gene are SQVTM and ANQGSEA. The CDR3 has 13 residues. Here the CDR3 reads CSVETTSVGEQYF. The CDR3, as DNA: TGCAGCGTTGAAACGACTAGCGTCGGCGAGCAGTACTTC.

The chain links TRBV29-1 to TRBJ1-1; 9 bases align to TRBD1. The ends lost 7 bases at V and 1 base at J; junction bases unmatched: 4. CDR3 size: 13 residues. Germline CDR1 and CDR2: SQVTM and ANQGSEA. For the CDR3, the DNA is TGCAGCGCTTCGACAGGGGGGAACACTGAAGCTTTCTTT. Its protein is CSASTGGNTEAFF. Full variable domain (missing parts from reference TRBV29-1 and TRBJ1-1): SAVISQKPSRDICQRGTSLTIQCQVDSQVTMMFWYRQQPGQSLTLIATANQGSEATYESGFVIDKFPISRPNLTFSTLTVSNMSPEDSSIYLCSASTGGNTEAFFGQGTRLTVV.

In this sample, this clonotype turned up many times. This chain connects TRBV29-1 to TRBJ2-5; 7 nucleotides align to TRBD2. V lost 6 bases to trimming and J lost 6 bases; unmatched junction nucleotides: 7. The germline gives CDR1 SQVTM, CDR2 ANQGSEA. The CDR3 is made up of 12 amino acids. The CDR3 spells CSVATSEQTQYF. The CDR3 nucleotides read TGCAGCGTCGCCACTAGCGAGCAGACCCAGTACTTC.

This clonotype was counted between two and nine times. The chain uses TRBV27 and TRBJ2-5; the D gene is possibly TRBD1 (7 bases). In germline, CDR1 is MNHEY, CDR2 SMNVEV (reference sequence). Trimming left V 5 bases short and J 9 bases short, with 16 bases between. The CDR3 is made up of 13 amino acids. CDR3 protein: CASSQQGTFAQYF. CDR3 sequence (DNA): TGTGCCAGCAGTCAACAGGGGACTTTCGCCCAGTACTTC.

This clonotype was seen repeatedly, ten times or more. Here the CDR3 DNA reads TGTGCCAGCAGGGGAACAGGGGGACCAATAGAGACCCAGTACTTC. Its protein is CASRGTGGPIETQYF. This sequence joins TRBV2 and TRBJ2-5; 8 bases line up with TRBD1. CDR1 SNHLY and CDR2 FYNNEI come from the germline V gene. V lost 6 bases to trimming and J lost 4 bases; unmatched junction nucleotides: 10. The CDR3 has 15 residues. The full variable domain, in which reference TRBV2 and TRBJ2-5 provide the parts outside the CDR3, is EPEVTQTPSHQVTQMGQEVILRCVPISNHLYFYWYRQILGQKVEFLVSFYNNEISEKSEIFDDQFSVERPDGSNFTLKIRSTKLEDSAMYFCASRGTGGPIETQYFGPGTRLLVL.

This clonotype came up many times. The rearrangement links TRBV11-2 to TRBJ2-2; D uncertain. The ends were cut back, 4 bases at V and 6 bases at J, with 12 bases in the middle. Looked up from germline, CDR1 is SGHAT and CDR2 is FQNNGV. The length of the CDR3 is 14 residues. CDR3 loop: CASSSLVFPGELFF. CDR3 DNA: TGTGCCAGCAGCTCCTTAGTTTTTCCCGGGGAGCTGTTTTTT.

This clonotype has only a few counts. This chain connects TRBV2 to TRBJ2-7, with a possible D match to TRBD2 (6 bases). Trimming took 8 bases from V and 2 from J, leaving 19 bases between them. Germline CDR1 and CDR2: SNHLY and FYNNEI. The CDR3 runs 15 residues. The CDR3: CASLPFGGATYEQYF. DNA for the CDR3: TGTGCCAGCTTACCCTTCGGCGGGGCCACCTACGAGCAGTACTTC. The entire variable domain, with the rest obtained from reference TRBV2 and TRBJ2-7, is as follows: EPEVTQTPSHQVTQMGQEVILRCVPISNHLYFYWYRQILGQKVEFLVSFYNNEISEKSEIFDDQFSVERPDGSNFTLKIRSTKLEDSAMYFCASLPFGGATYEQYFGPGTRLTVT.

The J gene is TRBJ2-3, the V gene TRBV6-2 or TRBV6-3; D unresolved. This CDR3 comprises 12 residues. Germline V gives CDR1 MNHEY, CDR2 SVGEGT. V shed 4 bases and J shed 5 bases, with 7 bases lying between them. The CDR3 region has the DNA TGTGCCAGCAGTTCGTACGGAGATACGCAGTATTTT. Its protein is CASSSYGDTQYF.

J is TRBJ1-5 and V is TRBV5-5, with a possible D match to TRBD1 (6 bases). Germline V gene data show CDR1 as SGHKS and CDR2 as YYEKEE (reference sequence). The V gene lost 4 bases and the J gene lost 5 bases, with 19 bases spanning the gap. CDR3 size: 16 residues. For the CDR3, the DNA is TGTGCCAGCAGCCGAATGGCGGGGGGCAACTATCAGCCCCAGCATTTT. Encoded protein: CASSRMAGGNYQPQHF.

A few counts support this clonotype. The chain carries TRBV18 and TRBJ1-1, with D uncertain. The V and J ends lost 4 bases and 2 bases respectively, with 5 bases between them. Germline loops: CDR1 KGHSH, CDR2 LQKENI. This CDR3 has 12 amino acids. CDR3 bases: TGTGCCAGCTCACAGTCCAACACTGAAGCTTTCTTT. It specifies CASSQSNTEAFF.